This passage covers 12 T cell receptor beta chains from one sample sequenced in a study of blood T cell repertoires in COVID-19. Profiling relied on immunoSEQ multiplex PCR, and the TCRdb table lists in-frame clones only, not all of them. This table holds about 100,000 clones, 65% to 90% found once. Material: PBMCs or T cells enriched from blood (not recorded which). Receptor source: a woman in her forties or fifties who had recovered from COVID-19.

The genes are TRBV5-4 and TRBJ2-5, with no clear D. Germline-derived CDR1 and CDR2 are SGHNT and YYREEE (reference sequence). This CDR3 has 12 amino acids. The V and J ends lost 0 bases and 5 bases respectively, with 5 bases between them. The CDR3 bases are TGTGCCAGCAGCTTGGCTCCGGAGACCCAGTACTTC. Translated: CASSLAPETQYF.

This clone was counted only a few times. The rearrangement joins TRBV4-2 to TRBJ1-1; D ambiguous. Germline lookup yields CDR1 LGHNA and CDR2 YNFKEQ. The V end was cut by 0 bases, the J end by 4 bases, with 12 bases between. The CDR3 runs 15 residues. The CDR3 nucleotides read TGTGCCAGCAGCCAAGATCGGTTGGGAGGCACTGAAGCTTTCTTT. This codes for CASSQDRLGGTEAFF.

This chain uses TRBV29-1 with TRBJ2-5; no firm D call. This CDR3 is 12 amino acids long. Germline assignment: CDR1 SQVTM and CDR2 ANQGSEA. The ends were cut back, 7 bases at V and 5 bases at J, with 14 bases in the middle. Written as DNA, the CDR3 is TGCAGCGGCCCCGGGTCCCTTGAGACCCAGTACTTC. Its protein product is CSGPGSLETQYF.

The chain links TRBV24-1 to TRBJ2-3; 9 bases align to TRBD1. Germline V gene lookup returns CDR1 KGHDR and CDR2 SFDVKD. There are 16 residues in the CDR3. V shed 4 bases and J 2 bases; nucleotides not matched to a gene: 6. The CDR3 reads CATSDPGTGNTDTQYF. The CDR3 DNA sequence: TGTGCCACCAGTGACCCCGGGACAGGGAACACAGATACGCAGTATTTT.

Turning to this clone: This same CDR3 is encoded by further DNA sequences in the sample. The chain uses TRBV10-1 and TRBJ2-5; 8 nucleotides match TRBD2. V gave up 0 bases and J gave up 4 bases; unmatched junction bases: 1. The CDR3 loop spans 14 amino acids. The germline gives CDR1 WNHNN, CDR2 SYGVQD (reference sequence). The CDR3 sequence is CASSESREGETQYF. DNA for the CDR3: TGCGCCAGCAGTGAGTCCCGGGAGGGAGAGACCCAGTACTTC.

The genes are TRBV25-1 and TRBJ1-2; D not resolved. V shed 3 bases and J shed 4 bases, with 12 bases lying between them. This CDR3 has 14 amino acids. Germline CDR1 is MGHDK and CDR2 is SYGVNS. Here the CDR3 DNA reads TGTGCCAGCAGTGACATTGGAGGTTCCTATGGCTACACCTTC. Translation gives CASSDIGGSYGYTF.

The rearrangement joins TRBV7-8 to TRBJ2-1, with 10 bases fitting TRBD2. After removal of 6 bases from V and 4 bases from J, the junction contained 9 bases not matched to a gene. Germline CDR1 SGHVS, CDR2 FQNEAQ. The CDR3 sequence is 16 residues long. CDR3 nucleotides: TGTGCCAGCAGTAGATATGGGACTAGCGAATACAATGAGCAGTTCTTC. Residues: CASSRYGTSEYNEQFF.

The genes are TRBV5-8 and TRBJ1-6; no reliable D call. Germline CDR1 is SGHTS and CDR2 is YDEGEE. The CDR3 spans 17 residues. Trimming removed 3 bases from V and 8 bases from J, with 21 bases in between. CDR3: CASSWRSIFAPDSPLHF. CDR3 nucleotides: TGTGCCAGCAGCTGGAGGTCAATTTTTGCTCCGGATTCACCCCTCCACTTT.

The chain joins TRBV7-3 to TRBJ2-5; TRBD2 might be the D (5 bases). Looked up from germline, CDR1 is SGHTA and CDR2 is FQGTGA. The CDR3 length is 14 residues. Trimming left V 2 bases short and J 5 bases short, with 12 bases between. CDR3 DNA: TGTGCCAGCAGCTTAGGAGGCGAAGGGGAGACCCAGTACTTC. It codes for CASSLGGEGETQYF.

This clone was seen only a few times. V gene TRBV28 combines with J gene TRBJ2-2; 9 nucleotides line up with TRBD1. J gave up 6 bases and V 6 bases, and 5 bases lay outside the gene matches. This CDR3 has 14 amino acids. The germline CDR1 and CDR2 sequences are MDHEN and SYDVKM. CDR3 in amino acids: CASSPGQGSGELFF. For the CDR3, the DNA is TGTGCCAGCAGCCCGGGACAGGGATCCGGGGAGCTGTTTTTT.

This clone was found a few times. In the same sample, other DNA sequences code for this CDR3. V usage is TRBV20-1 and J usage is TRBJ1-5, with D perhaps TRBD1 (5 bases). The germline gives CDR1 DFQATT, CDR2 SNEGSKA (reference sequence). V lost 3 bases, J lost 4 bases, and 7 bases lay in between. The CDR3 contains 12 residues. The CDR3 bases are TGCAGTGCTAGTTCAGGGAATCAGCCCCAGCATTTT. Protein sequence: CSASSGNQPQHF.

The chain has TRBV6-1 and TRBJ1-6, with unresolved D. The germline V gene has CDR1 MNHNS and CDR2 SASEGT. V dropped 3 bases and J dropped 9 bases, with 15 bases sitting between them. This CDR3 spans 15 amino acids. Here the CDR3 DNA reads TGTGCCAGCAGTGAGGGCGGCGGGAGGCGTTCACCCCTCCACTTT. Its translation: CASSEGGGRRSPLHF.